This TCR beta chain was identified in a study of graft-versus-host responses after intestinal transplantation. Study summary: The whole recipient group had anti-thymocyte globulin induction followed by tacrolimus and steroids for roughly three years.

Germline lookup yields CDR1 SGHNT and CDR2 YENEEA. This CDR3 region has 18 residues. Losses at the gene ends were 4 bases for V and 3 bases for J; bases not matched to a gene: 12. For this clone: The antigen remains undetermined.

Study results and limitations: Allografts carried high graft-versus-host to host-versus-graft clonal ratios in patients having graft-donor T cell macrochimerism. Recipient marrow contained GvH clones, some of which appeared first in ileum or blood.

Profiling relied on immunoSEQ multiplex PCR, and the TCRdb table lists in-frame clones only, not all of them. There are about 19,000 clones in the sample; 75% to 95% occur only once, and more than 1.5% lies in the top ten. V gene TRBV11-3 combines with J gene TRBJ2-2; 9 bases match TRBD2. Source: PBMCs, taken 350 to 400 days after transplant. The origin of this receptor is a human patient who received an intestinal transplant, so some T cells may come from the graft donor. The CDR3 DNA reads as TGTGCCAGCAGCTCCGCCTTCTCGGAGCGGGGGGACACCGGGGAGCTGTTTTTT. Protein sequence: CASSSAFSERGDTGELFF.